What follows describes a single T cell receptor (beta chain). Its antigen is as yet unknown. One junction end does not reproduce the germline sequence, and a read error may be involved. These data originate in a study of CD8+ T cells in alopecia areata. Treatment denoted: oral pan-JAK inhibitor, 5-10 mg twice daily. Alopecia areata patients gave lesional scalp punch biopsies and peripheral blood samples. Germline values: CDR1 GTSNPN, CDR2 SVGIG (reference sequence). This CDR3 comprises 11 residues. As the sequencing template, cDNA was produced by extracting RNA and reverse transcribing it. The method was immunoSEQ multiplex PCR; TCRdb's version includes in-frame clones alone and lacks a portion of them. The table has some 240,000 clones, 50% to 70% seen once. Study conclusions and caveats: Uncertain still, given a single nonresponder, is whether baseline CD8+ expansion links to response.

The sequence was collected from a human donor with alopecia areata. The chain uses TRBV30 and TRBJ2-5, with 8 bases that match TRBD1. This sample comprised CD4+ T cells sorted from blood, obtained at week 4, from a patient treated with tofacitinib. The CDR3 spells CAWSVRTGLDF. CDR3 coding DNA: TGTGCCTGGAGTGTAAGGACAGGGTTGGACTTC.